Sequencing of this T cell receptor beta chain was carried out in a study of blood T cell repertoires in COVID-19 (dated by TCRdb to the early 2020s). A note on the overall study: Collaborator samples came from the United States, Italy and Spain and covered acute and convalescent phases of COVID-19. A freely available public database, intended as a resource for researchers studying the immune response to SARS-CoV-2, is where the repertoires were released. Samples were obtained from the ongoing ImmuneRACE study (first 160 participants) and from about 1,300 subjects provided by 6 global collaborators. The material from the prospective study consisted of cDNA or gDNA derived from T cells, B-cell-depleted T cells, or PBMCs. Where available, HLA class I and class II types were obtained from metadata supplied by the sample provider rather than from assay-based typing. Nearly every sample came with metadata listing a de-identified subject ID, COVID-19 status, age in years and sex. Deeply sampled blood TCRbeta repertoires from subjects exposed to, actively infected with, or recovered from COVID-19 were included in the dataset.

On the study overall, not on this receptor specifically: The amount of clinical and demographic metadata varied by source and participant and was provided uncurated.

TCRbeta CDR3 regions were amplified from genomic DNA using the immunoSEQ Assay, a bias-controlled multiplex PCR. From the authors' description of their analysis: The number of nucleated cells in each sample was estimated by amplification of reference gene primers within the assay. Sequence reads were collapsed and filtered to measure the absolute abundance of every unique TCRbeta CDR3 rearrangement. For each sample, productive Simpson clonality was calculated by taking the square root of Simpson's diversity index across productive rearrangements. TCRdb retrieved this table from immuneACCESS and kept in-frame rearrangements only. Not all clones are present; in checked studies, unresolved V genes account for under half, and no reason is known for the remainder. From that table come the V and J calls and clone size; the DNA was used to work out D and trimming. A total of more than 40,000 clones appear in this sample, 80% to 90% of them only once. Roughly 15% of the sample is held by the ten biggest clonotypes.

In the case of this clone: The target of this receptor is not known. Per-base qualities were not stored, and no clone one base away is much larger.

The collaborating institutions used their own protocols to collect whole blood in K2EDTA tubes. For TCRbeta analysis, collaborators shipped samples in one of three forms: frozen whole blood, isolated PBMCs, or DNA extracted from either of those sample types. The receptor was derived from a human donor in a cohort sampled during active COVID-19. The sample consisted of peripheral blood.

CDR3 loop: CASSLSDRGTEAFF. The base sequence is TGTGCCAGCAGCCTCTCGGACAGGGGCACTGAAGCTTTCTTT. Recombination connected TRBV3-1 (or the pseudogene TRBV3-2) to TRBJ1-1, with TRBD1 identical over 9 junction bases. V ends up 4 bases short and J 4 bases short, with an unmatched junction base count of 4. From cysteine to phenylalanine, the CDR3 is 14 amino acids long. The kept DNA is CDR3 alone, 42 bases in frame from the first base. The germline V gene (reference sequence) gives CDR1 as LGHDT and CDR2 as YNNKEL.